These T cell receptor beta chains were read from a single sample in a study of CXCR3-negative and CXCR3-positive naive CD8 T cells. TCRdb reprocessed the 5' RACE reads, with one entry per CDR3 protein and no DNA. The sample totals roughly 120,000 distinct CDR3 sequences. Sequencing was carried out using naive CXCR3+ CD8+ T cells from blood. The receptors were gathered from a human donor in good health. Some clones in this sample may be carry-over from other donors' samples. The CDR3 runs from the conserved cysteine through the conserved F or W. Each record gives: V gene, CDR3 length, J gene, CDR3 protein.

TRBV20-1,15,TRBJ2-7,CSASEERVNIYEQYF
TRBV5-1,13,TRBJ1-1,CASSLSQNTEAFF
TRBV7-9,15,TRBJ1-2,CASSLLLGANYGYTF
TRBV14,14,TRBJ2-1,CASSPPTSYNEQFF
TRBV5-1,13,TRBJ2-1,CASTSRGRDEQFF
TRBV7-2,15,TRBJ2-7,CASSLGGSGVYEQYF
TRBV6-4,16,TRBJ2-1,CASSPFGGSSYNEQFF
TRBV6-2/TRBV6-3,15,TRBJ1-1,CASSYSGDGNTEAFF
TRBV12-3/TRBV12-4,14,TRBJ2-7,CASSPLGGNGEQYF
TRBV28,12,TRBJ2-3,CASSLMVNTQYF
TRBV7-9,13,TRBJ1-1,CASSLAGEIEAFF
TRBV6-4,13,TRBJ1-1,CASSFGQDTEAFF
TRBV7-7,14,TRBJ2-7,CASSDGERGYEQYF
TRBV6-5,14,TRBJ2-7,CASSQTSGMYEQYF
TRBV5-1,14,TRBJ1-5,CASSLDPGGQPQHF
TRBV4-1,17,TRBJ2-1,CASSQAFLGDGYNEQFF
TRBV7-7,13,TRBJ2-1,CASSPDGERAEIF
TRBV15,14,TRBJ1-3,CATSSYGARDTIYF
TRBV4-3,14,TRBJ2-5,CASSQDSGSETQYF
TRBV28,13,TRBJ2-1,CASSPDSSQRQFF
TRBV7-9,13,TRBJ1-2,CASSPTGPYGYTF
TRBV29-1,16,TRBJ2-1,CSSPGLAGPTYNEQFF
TRBV4-3,14,TRBJ2-7,CASSQDQGSYEQYF
TRBV25-1,13,TRBJ2-6,CASRGSGANVLTF
TRBV6-1,14,TRBJ2-3,CASKQGEWTDTQYF
TRBV12-3/TRBV12-4,14,TRBJ2-5,CASSHGTGLETQYF
TRBV30,15,TRBJ2-7,CAWASGTGGSYEQYF
TRBV14,13,TRBJ1-1,CASSQSLGSEAFF
TRBV5-1,16,TRBJ2-7,CASMSFDGSPSYEQYF
TRBV7-7,13,TRBJ2-7,CASSPGYSYEQYF
TRBV7-9,16,TRBJ1-6,CASSFGVSSYNSPLHF
TRBV20-1,15,TRBJ1-2,CSELSPTGGNYGYTF
TRBV6-5,13,TRBJ2-7,CASAGGAFYEQYF
TRBV7-9,17,TRBJ1-2,CASSSEGFEGNHYGYTF
TRBV27,13,TRBJ2-3,CASSSGFADTQYF
TRBV7-9,13,TRBJ2-7,CASSWDASYEQYF
TRBV14,15,TRBJ1-2,CASSQDAAGGNGYTF
TRBV24-1,15,TRBJ2-3,CATSDNRGNTDTQYF
TRBV4-1,13,TRBJ2-7,CASSVARDYEQYF
TRBV5-1,15,TRBJ2-7,CASSTGQGAFYEQYF
TRBV29-1,14,TRBJ1-1,CSVEPRRLNTEAFF
TRBV28,14,TRBJ2-6,CASSLSPGANVLTF